This T cell receptor (beta chain) was sequenced in a study of blood T cell repertoires in COVID-19. Produced via immunoSEQ multiplex PCR; TCRdb's table is partial and in-frame only. The sample shows approximately 300,000 clones, around 90% of them seen only once. V shed 1 base, J shed 4 bases, and the junction held 7 bases outside the gene matches. From germline, CDR1 is SGHRS and CDR2 YFSETQ. The CDR3 is 16 amino acids. The J gene is TRBJ1-3, the V gene TRBV5-1; 8 positions agree with TRBD1. Sequenced sample: peripheral blood. The origin of this receptor is a woman younger than 45 with COVID-19, enrolled during active disease. The CDR3 nucleotides are TGCGCCAGCAGCTTGTCAGGACAGGGAGGGGGAAACACCATATATTTT. Its protein is CASSLSGQGGGNTIYF.